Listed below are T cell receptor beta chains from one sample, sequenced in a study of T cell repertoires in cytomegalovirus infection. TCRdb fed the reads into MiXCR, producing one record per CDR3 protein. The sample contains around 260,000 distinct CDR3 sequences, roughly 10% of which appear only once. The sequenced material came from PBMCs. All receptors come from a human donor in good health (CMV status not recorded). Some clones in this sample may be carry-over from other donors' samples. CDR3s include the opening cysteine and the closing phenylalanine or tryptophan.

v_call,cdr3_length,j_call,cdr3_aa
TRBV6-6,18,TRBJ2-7,CASSYSTGQGIPPYEQYF
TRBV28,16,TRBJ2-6,CASSPPGGSGANVLTF
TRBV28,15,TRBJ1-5,CASSLWGGDGQPQHF
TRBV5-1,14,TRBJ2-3,CASSSGLAADTQYF
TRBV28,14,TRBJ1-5,CASRPGNGNQPQHF
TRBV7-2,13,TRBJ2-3,CASSPTSGDTQYF
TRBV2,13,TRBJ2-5,CASPRTSAETQYF
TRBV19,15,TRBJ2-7,CASSIGGTGDHEQYF
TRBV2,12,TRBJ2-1,CASSERPGTGGF
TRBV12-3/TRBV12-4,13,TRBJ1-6,CASRSGVNSPLHF
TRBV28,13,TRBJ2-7,CASRTTGAYEQYF
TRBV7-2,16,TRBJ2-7,CASSLAMGAGNYEQYF
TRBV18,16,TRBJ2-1,CASPAPGTSANNEQFF
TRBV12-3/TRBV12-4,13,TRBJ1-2,CASSLGRRISYTF
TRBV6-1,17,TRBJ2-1,CASSEAPGLAAYNEQFF
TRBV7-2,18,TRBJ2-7,CASSGTLAGGPGSYEQYF
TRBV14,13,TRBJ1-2,CASSPREDYGYTF
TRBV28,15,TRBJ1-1,CASSPHGGVRTEAFF
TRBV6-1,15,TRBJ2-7,CASRVTTSGSYEQYF
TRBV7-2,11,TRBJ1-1,CASSPRAEAFF
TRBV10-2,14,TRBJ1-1,CASTPRTMETEAFF
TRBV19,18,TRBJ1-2,CASNPLRDRAREGYGYTF
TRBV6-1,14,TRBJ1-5,CASSPDAFNQPQHF
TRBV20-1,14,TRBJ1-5,CSAREGRSGQPQHF
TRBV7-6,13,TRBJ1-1,CASSLAASTEAFF
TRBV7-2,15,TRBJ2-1,CASSLEGLAVREQFF
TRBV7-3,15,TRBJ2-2,CASSAGLPNTGELFF
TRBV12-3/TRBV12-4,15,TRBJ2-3,CASSQGTSGPNTQYF
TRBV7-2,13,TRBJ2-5,CASSSDVGETQYF
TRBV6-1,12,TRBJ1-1,CASTRMNTEAFF
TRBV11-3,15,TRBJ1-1,CASSLHPGAPTEAFF
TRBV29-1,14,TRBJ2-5,CSVPTGVQMETQYF
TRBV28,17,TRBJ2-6,CASSPPPTGTGANVLTF
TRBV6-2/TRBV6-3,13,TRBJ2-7,CASNFYRGYEQYF
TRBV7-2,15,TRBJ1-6,CASSPETGLRSPLHF
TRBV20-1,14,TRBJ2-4,CSANLDLAENIQYF
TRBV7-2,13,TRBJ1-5,CASSLSGGQPQHF
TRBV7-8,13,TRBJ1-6,CASSLGGDSPLHF
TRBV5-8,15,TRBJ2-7,CASSLELAVGYEQYF
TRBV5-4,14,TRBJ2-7,CASSPRGGSYEQYF
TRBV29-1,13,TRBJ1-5,CSVVEGVNQPQHF
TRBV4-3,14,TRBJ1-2,CASSQDRGAYGYTF
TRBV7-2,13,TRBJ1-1,CASSFAGWTEAFF
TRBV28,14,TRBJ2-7,CASNPAPIEHEQYF
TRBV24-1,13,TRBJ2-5,CATSEGREETQYF
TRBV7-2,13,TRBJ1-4,CASSFSTNEKLFF